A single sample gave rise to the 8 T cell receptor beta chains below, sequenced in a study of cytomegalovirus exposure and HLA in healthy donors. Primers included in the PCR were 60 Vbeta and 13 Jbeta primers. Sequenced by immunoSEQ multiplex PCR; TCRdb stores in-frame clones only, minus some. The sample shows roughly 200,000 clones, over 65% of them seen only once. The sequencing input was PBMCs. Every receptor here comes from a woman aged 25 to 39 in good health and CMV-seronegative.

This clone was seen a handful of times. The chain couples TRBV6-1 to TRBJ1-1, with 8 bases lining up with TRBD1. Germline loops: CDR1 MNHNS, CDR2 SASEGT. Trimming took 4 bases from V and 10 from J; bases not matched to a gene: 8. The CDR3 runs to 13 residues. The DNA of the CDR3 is TGTGCCAGCAGTGCTGGGACAGGACTGTTAGCTTTCTTT. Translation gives CASSAGTGLLAFF.

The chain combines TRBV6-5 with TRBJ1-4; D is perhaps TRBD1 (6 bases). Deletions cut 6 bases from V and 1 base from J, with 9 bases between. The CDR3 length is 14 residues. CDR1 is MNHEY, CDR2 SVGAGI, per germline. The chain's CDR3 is CASSPTGTNEKLFF. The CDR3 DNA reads TGTGCCAGCAGCCCGACAGGAACTAATGAAAAACTGTTTTTT.

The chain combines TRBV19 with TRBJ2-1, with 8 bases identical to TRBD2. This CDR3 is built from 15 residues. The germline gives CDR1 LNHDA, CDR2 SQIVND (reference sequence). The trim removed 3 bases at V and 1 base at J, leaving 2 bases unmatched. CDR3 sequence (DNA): TGTGCCAGTAGTATGAAGCGGGAGTCCTACAATGAGCAGTTCTTC. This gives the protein CASSMKRESYNEQFF. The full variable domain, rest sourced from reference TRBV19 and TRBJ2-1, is DGGITQSPKYLFRKEGQNVTLSCEQNLNHDAMYWYRQDPGQGLRLIYYSQIVNDFQKGDIAEGYSVSREKKESFPLTVTSAQKNPTAFYLCASSMKRESYNEQFFGPGTRLTVL.

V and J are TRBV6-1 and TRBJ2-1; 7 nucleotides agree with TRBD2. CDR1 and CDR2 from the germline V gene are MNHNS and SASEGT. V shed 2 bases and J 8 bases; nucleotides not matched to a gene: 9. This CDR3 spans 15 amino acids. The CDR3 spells CASSEWGGFGDEQFF. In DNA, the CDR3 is TGTGCCAGCAGTGAATGGGGAGGGTTTGGTGATGAGCAGTTCTTC.

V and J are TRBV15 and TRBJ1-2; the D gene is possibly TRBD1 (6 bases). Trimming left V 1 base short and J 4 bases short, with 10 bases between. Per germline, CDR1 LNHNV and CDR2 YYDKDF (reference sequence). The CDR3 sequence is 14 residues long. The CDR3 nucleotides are TGTGCCACCAGCAGAGGAGACAGGACCTATGGCTACACCTTC. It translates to CATSRGDRTYGYTF.

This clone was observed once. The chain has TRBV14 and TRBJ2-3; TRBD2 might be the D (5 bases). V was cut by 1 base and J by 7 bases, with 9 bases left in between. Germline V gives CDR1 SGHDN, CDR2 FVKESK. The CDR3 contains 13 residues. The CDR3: CASSQGPGNTQYF. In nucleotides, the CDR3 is TGTGCCAGCAGCCAAGGTCCGGGGAATACGCAGTATTTT.

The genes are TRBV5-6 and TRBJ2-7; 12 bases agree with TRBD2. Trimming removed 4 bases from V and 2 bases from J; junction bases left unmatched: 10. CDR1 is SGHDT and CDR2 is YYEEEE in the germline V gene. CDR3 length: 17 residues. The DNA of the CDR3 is TGTGCCAGCAGCACGTGGACTAGCGGGGCCAGAACCTACGAGCAGTACTTC. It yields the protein CASSTWTSGARTYEQYF.

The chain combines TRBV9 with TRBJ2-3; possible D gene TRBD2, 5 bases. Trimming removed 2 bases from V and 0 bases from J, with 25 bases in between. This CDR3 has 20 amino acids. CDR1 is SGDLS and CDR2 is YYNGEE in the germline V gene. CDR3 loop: CASSVLPFFPGYPSTDTQYF. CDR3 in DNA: TGTGCCAGCAGCGTCCTGCCCTTCTTCCCGGGGTATCCTAGCACAGATACGCAGTATTTT.